This TCR beta chain was sequenced in a study of regulatory T cells in long-lasting Graves disease. Study details: Antithyroid drugs had been taken under 3 months by newly diagnosed Graves' patients.

Sequencing libraries for TCR beta were prepared with iRepertoire HTBI primers and Arm-PCR of CDR3 regions. TCRdb reprocessed the multiplex PCR reads via MiXCR and lists one record per CDR3 protein. The sample shows roughly 610,000 distinct CDR3 sequences, around 15% of them seen only once. Whole-study findings and limits: Only peripheral blood was studied, not thyroid tissue.

The sample holds many counts of this clonotype. Its specificity is unknown. Germline V gene data show CDR1 as SGHTA and CDR2 as FQGNSA. The CDR3 sequence is 13 residues long. Trimming left V 5 bases short and J 7 bases short, with 12 bases between. Described time point: newly diagnosed GD, antithyroid drugs for less than 3 months. PBMCs were the source of the RNA used for TCR sequencing. These same records also appear under a second study, on T cells in Graves' hyperthyroidism and ophthalmopathy. In that study: Diagnoses used clinical symptoms, serum thyroxine and TRAb, thyroid ultrasound and orbital computed tomography.

The sequence was collected from a man between 18 and 29 years old with Graves disease. This chain joins TRBV7-2 and TRBJ1-5, with a weak D call TRBD1 (5 bases). Sequences were derived from peripheral blood mononuclear cells (PBMCs), sampled at new diagnosis, from a patient treated with antithyroid drugs. The CDR3 region is CASSRDGEQPQHF. CDR3 in DNA: TGTGCCAGCAGCCGGGACGGAGAACAGCCCCAGCATTTT.